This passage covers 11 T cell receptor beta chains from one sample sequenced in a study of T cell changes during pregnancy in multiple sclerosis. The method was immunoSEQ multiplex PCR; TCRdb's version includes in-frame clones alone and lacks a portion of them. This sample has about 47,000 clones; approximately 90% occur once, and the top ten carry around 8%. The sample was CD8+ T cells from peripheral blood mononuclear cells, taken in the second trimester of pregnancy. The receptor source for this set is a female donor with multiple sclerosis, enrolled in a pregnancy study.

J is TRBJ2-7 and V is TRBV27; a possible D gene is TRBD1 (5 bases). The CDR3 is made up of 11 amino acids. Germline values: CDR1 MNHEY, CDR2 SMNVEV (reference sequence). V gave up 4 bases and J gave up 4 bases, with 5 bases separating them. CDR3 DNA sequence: TGTGCCAGCAGTTCAGGGTACGAGCAGTACTTC. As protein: CASSSGYEQYF.

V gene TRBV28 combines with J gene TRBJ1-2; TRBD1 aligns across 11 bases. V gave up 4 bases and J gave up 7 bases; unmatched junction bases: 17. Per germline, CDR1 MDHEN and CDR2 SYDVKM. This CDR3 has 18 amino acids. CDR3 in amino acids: CASSSIVGQGARGTGYTF. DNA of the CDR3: TGTGCCAGCAGTTCCATCGTCGGACAGGGGGCGAGGGGGACTGGCTACACCTTC.

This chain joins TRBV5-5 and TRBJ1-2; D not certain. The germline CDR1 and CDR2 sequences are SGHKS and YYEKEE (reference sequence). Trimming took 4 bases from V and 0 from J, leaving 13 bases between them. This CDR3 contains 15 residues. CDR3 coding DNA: TGTGCCAGCAGCCGTGACACGGTGACTAACTATGGCTACACCTTC. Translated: CASSRDTVTNYGYTF.

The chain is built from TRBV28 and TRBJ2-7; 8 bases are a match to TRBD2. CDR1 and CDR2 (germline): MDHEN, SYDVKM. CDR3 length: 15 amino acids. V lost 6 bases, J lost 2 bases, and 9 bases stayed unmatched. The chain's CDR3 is CASSLVAGNTYEQYF. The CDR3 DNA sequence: TGTGCCAGCAGCTTGGTAGCGGGAAATACCTACGAGCAGTACTTC.

CDR3 region: CASSLSIPGTGGSYGYTF. In DNA, the CDR3 is TGTGCCAGCAGTTTATCGATTCCAGGGACGGGGGGATCCTATGGCTACACCTTC. V usage is TRBV27 and J usage is TRBJ1-2, with D maybe TRBD1 (5 bases). Trimming pared 0 bases from V and 4 bases from J, leaving 21 bases between. Per the germline V gene, CDR1 is MNHEY and CDR2 is SMNVEV (reference sequence). The CDR3 runs 18 residues.

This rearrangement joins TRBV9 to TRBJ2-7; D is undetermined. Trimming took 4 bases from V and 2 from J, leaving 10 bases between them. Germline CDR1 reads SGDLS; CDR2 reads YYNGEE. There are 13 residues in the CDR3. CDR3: CASSPPGAYEQYF. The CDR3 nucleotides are TGTGCCAGCAGCCCCCCCGGAGCCTACGAGCAGTACTTC.

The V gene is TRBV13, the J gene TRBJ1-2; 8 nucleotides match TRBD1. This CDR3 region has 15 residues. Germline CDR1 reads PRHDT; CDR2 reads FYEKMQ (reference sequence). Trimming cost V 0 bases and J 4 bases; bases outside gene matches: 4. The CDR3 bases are TGTGCCAGCAGCTTAGGGGACAGGGAAGGCTATGGCTACACCTTC. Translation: CASSLGDREGYGYTF.

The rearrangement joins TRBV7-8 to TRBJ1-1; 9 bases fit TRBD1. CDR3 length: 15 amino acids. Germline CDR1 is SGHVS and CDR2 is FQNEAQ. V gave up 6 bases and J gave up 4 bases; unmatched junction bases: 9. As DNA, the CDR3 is TGTGCCAGCAGACGTAACAGGGGGCACAGCACTGAAGCTTTCTTT. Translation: CASRRNRGHSTEAFF.

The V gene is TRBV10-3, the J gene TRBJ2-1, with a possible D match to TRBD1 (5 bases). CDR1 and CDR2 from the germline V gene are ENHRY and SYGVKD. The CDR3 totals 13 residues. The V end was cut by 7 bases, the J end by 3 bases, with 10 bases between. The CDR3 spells CAITSDSYNEQFF. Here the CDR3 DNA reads TGTGCCATCACCTCCGACAGCTACAATGAGCAGTTCTTC.

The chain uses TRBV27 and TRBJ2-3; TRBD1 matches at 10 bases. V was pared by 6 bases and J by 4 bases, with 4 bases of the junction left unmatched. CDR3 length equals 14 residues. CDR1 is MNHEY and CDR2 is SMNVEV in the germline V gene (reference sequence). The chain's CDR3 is CASSETGGADTQYF. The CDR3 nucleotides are TGTGCCAGCAGCGAGACAGGGGGCGCAGATACGCAGTATTTT.

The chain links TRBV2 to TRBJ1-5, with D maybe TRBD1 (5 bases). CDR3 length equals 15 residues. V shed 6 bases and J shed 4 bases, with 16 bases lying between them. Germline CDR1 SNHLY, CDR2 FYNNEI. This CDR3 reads CASRDATANNQPQHF. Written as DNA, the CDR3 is TGTGCCAGCAGGGACGCGACAGCAAATAATCAGCCCCAGCATTTT.